Listed below are T cell receptor beta chains from one sample, sequenced in a study of metastatic and nonmetastatic thyroid tumors. TCRdb re-called clones via MiXCR from the PCR reads. The data contain tens of thousands of clones, around 25% of them singletons. Sequences were obtained from blood. These receptors originate from a male donor with papillary thyroid cancer or a benign thyroid nodule (not recorded which). Some clones in this sample may be carry-over from other donors' samples. Both conserved end residues are part of each CDR3. The D gene is left open where the match is weak. A clone size is listed for some rows: how often the clone was seen (once, few, many), or a class if it is expanded.

. | TRBJ2-7 | 14 | . | TRBV6-2/TRBV6-3 | CASSLWTDSYEQYF | TGTGCCAGCAGTCTCTGGACAGACTCCTACGAGCAGTACTTC
many | TRBJ1-2 | 13 | . | TRBV7-9 | CASSSQGQYGYTF | TGTGCCAGCAGCTCACAGGGCCAATATGGCTACACCTTC
many | TRBJ2-3 | 13 | . | TRBV6-1 | CASTGTRADTQYF | TGTGCCAGCACTGGGACCCGTGCAGATACGCAGTATTTT
many | TRBJ2-1 | 11 | . | TRBV20-1 | CSARENNEQFF | TGCAGTGCTAGAGAGAACAATGAGCAGTTCTTC
many | TRBJ2-5 | 15 | . | TRBV10-1 | CASSESGTGSGTQYF | TGCGCCAGCAGTGAGTCTGGGACTGGTAGTGGGACCCAGTACTTC
many | TRBJ2-3 | 15 | TRBD1 | TRBV24-1 | CATSDLGQGADTQYF | TGTGCCACCAGTGATTTGGGGCAGGGGGCAGATACGCAGTATTTT
many | TRBJ1-6 | 16 | . | TRBV6-1 | CASSEVLDTYNSPLHF | TGTGCCAGCAGTGAAGTTCTGGACACCTATAATTCACCCCTCCACTTT
medium-sized | TRBJ2-7 | 13 | . | TRBV6-2/TRBV6-3 | CASHPTGSYEQYF | TGTGCCAGCCACCCGACAGGCTCCTACGAGCAGTACTTC
many | TRBJ2-1 | 11 | . | TRBV6-2/TRBV6-3 | CASSAGNEQFF | TGTGCCAGCAGTGCTGGGAATGAGCAGTTCTTC
once | TRBJ1-1 | 14 | . | TRBV30 | CAWSAGARGTEAFF | TGTGCCTGGAGTGCCGGCGCCAGAGGGACTGAAGCTTTCTTT
few | TRBJ2-2 | 13 | . | TRBV6-2/TRBV6-3 | CASSRRAAGELFF | TGTGCCAGCAGCAGGAGGGCCGCCGGGGAGCTGTTTTTT
many | TRBJ2-3 | 15 | . | TRBV7-9 | CASSFHRELTDTQYF | TGTGCCAGCAGCTTCCACCGGGAGCTCACAGATACGCAGTATTTT
many | TRBJ2-1 | 15 | TRBD2 | TRBV5-5 | CASSPVASGWDEQFF | TGTGCCAGCAGCCCGGTGGCTAGCGGGTGGGATGAGCAGTTCTTC
few | TRBJ2-1 | 14 | TRBD2 | TRBV24-1 | CATSWTSCFDEQFF | TGTGCCACCAGTTGGACTAGCTGTTTTGATGAGCAGTTCTTC
. | TRBJ1-1 | 15 | . | TRBV2 | CASCYTGAGSTEAFF | TGTGCCAGCTGTTATACTGGGGCGGGGAGCACTGAAGCTTTCTTT
many | TRBJ2-1 | 15 | . | TRBV19 | CASRISGLSYNEQFF | TGTGCCAGTAGAATCAGCGGGCTTTCCTACAATGAGCAGTTCTTC
many | TRBJ2-7 | 14 | TRBD2 | TRBV5-1 | CATPERERVPEQYF | TGCGCCACCCCGGAGCGGGAGAGAGTCCCCGAGCAGTACTTC
many | TRBJ1-5 | 15 | . | TRBV15 | CATSRLDGGVQPQHF | TGTGCCACCAGCAGATTGGACGGCGGGGTGCAGCCCCAGCATTTT
. | TRBJ2-1 | 13 | . | TRBV27 | CASSLSPRWQQFF | TGTGCCAGCAGTTTATCGCCGCGGTGGCAGCAGTTCTTC
many | TRBJ1-1 | 13 | . | TRBV6-1 | CASSRGDPREAFF | TGTGCCAGCAGTCGGGGGGACCCCCGGGAAGCTTTCTTT
many | TRBJ1-5 | 16 | . | TRBV19 | CASSIGPAVRDQPQHF | TGTGCCAGTAGTATTGGGCCCGCTGTGAGGGATCAGCCCCAGCATTTT
many | TRBJ1-5 | 15 | TRBD1 | TRBV5-6 | CASSLWDRLNQPQHF | TGTGCCAGCAGCTTATGGGACAGGCTTAATCAGCCCCAGCATTTT
many | TRBJ2-1 | 15 | . | TRBV7-2 | CASSPSGPDEIEQFF | TGTGCCAGCAGCCCTTCCGGGCCCGATGAAATAGAGCAGTTCTTC
many | TRBJ1-4 | 15 | . | TRBV24-1 | CATSTTTGEREKLFF | TGTGCCACCAGTACAACTACGGGTGAGAGAGAAAAACTGTTTTTT
many | TRBJ1-5 | 14 | . | TRBV27 | CASRQGFGNQPQHF | TGTGCCAGCAGACAGGGTTTCGGCAATCAGCCCCAGCATTTT
. | TRBJ1-6 | 14 | . | TRBV7-9 | CASSPGQQNSSLHF | TGTGCCAGCAGCCCAGGACAACAGAATTCATCCCTCCACTTT
many | TRBJ1-5 | 15 | . | TRBV6-5 | CASSYLGGVGQPQHF | TGTGCCAGCAGTTACTTGGGAGGGGTCGGTCAGCCCCAGCATTTT
once | TRBJ1-5 | 15 | . | TRBV7-9 | CASSLGGDYNQPQHF | TGTGCCAGCAGCTTGGGCGGGGATTACAATCAGCCCCAGCATTTT
many | TRBJ1-1 | 15 | TRBD1 | TRBV15 | CATSRDQGVNTEAFF | TGTGCCACCAGCAGAGATCAGGGGGTGAACACTGAAGCTTTCTTT
many | TRBJ2-3 | 14 | TRBD1 | TRBV19 | CASTKVQGADTQYF | TGTGCCAGTACCAAAGTCCAGGGGGCAGATACGCAGTATTTT
. | TRBJ1-6 | 15 | . | TRBV5-1 | CASSLETDPNSPLHF | TGCGCCAGCAGCTTGGAGACAGATCCGAATTCACCCCTCCACTTT
many | TRBJ1-1 | 19 | TRBD1 | TRBV4-2 | CASSPRGRSNSSMNTEAFF | TGTGCCAGCAGCCCCAGGGGGCGCTCCAACTCCTCCATGAACACTGAAGCTTTCTTT
few | TRBJ2-6 | 12 | . | TRBV12-3/TRBV12-4 | CASRGGANVLTF | TGTGCCAGCAGAGGTGGGGCCAACGTCCTGACTTTC
few | TRBJ2-7 | 14 | . | TRBV6-2/TRBV6-3 | CASSYGGASYEQYF | TGTGCCAGCAGTTACGGGGGGGCCTCCTACGAGCAGTACTTC
many | TRBJ2-7 | 15 | TRBD2 | TRBV15 | CATSSRGGTSVEQYF | TGTGCCACCAGCAGCCGGGGGGGGACTAGCGTAGAGCAGTACTTC
. | TRBJ1-1 | 14 | . | TRBV20-1 | CSARSPGAGPEAFF | TGCAGTGCCAGAAGTCCGGGGGCAGGGCCTGAAGCTTTCTTT
many | TRBJ2-3 | 17 | TRBD2 | TRBV10-3 | CAISGTSGRGSTDTQYF | TGTGCCATCAGTGGGACTAGCGGGAGGGGGAGCACAGATACGCAGTATTTT
many | TRBJ2-2 | 14 | TRBD1 | TRBV27 | CASRDRVLLGELFF | TGTGCCAGTCGGGACAGGGTCTTGCTCGGGGAGCTGTTTTTT
many | TRBJ2-2 | 15 | TRBD2 | TRBV6-1 | CASSRTSGGHGELFF | TGTGCCAGCAGTCGGACTAGCGGGGGCCACGGGGAGCTGTTTTTT
many | TRBJ2-7 | 12 | . | TRBV20-1 | CSARVGGYEQYF | TGCAGTGCTAGAGTAGGTGGCTACGAGCAGTACTTC
many | TRBJ1-3 | 17 | TRBD1 | TRBV9 | CASSVRDSISSGNTIYF | TGTGCCAGCAGCGTACGGGACAGTATAAGCTCTGGAAACACCATATATTTT
. | TRBJ1-3 | 14 | . | TRBV19 | CASSIAGRPGTIYF | TGTGCCAGTAGTATAGCTGGCCGTCCAGGGACCATATATTTT
medium-sized | TRBJ1-2 | 14 | . | TRBV6-1 | CASSEVMASYGYTF | TGTGCCAGCAGTGAAGTCATGGCCAGCTATGGCTACACCTTC
. | TRBJ2-1 | 11 | . | TRBV20-1 | CSASRGGEQFF | TGCAGTGCTAGTAGGGGGGGTGAGCAGTTCTTC
. | TRBJ1-3 | 14 | . | TRBV11-1 | CASSPQGAGNTIYF | TGTGCCAGCAGCCCCCAGGGTGCAGGAAACACCATATATTTT
many | TRBJ2-7 | 18 | TRBD2 | TRBV6-6 | CASSYFPSGRERTYEQYF | TGTGCCAGCAGTTATTTTCCTAGCGGGAGGGAAAGGACCTACGAGCAGTACTTC
medium-sized | TRBJ1-2 | 12 | . | TRBV19 | CASSTRGYGYTF | TGTGCCAGTAGTACCAGGGGATATGGCTACACCTTC
. | TRBJ1-4 | 14 | TRBD1 | TRBV12-3/TRBV12-4 | CASSRTGLGEKLFF | TGTGCCAGCAGTCGGACAGGGCTGGGAGAAAAACTGTTTTTT
many | TRBJ1-6 | 15 | TRBD1 | TRBV18 | CASSPLDRGGSPLHF | TGTGCCAGCTCACCACTCGACAGGGGTGGTTCACCCCTCCACTTT
. | TRBJ1-4 | 18 | . | TRBV2 | CASSEARLSYRINEKLFF | TGTGCCAGCAGTGAAGCCCGGTTGAGTTACCGTATCAATGAAAAACTGTTTTTT
. | TRBJ1-3 | 16 | . | TRBV28 | CASSLFDGYSGNTIYF | TGTGCCAGCAGTTTATTCGACGGCTACTCTGGAAACACCATATATTTT